This entry is about one T cell receptor (beta chain). The CDR3 has 15 residues. CDR1 and CDR2 from the germline V gene are WNHNN and SYGVQD (reference sequence). Deletions cut 5 bases from V and 0 bases from J, with 12 bases between. Participants came from 20 to 25 US areas, aged roughly 18 to 90 years. The study counted Cohort 3 donors as recovered given two negative PCRs, clearance, or symptom resolution. The data derive from a study of blood T cell repertoires in COVID-19. Study context: The United States, Italy and Spain provided the acute and convalescent COVID-19 samples. The analysed material was cDNA or gDNA that came from T cells, B-cell-depleted T cells, or PBMCs.

The assay was immunoSEQ multiplex PCR, and TCRdb's table has in-frame clones only and misses some. The sample yields about 240,000 clones, around 89% seen once. Sequencing was done on a sample of PBMCs or T cells enriched from blood (not recorded which). The TCR was taken from a man aged 35 to 55 who had recovered from COVID-19. The V call is TRBV10-1, the J call TRBJ2-3; D ambiguous. CDR3 protein: CASSIDPGSTDTQYF. For the CDR3, the DNA is TGCGCCAGCAGTATCGATCCCGGGAGCACAGATACGCAGTATTTT.